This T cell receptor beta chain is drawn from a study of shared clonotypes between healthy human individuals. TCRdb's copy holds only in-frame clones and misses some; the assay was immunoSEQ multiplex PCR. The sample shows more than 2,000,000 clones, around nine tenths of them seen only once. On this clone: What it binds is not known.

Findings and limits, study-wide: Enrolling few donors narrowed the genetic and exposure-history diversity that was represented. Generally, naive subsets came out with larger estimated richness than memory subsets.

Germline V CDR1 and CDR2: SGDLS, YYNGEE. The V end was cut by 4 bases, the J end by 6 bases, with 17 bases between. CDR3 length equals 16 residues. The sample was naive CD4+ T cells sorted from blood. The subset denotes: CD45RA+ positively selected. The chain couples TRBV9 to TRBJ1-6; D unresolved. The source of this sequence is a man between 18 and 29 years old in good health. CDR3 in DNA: TGTGCCAGCAGCTTTAGCGGTATTTATTTTAATTCACCCCTCCACTTT. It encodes CASSFSGIYFNSPLHF.